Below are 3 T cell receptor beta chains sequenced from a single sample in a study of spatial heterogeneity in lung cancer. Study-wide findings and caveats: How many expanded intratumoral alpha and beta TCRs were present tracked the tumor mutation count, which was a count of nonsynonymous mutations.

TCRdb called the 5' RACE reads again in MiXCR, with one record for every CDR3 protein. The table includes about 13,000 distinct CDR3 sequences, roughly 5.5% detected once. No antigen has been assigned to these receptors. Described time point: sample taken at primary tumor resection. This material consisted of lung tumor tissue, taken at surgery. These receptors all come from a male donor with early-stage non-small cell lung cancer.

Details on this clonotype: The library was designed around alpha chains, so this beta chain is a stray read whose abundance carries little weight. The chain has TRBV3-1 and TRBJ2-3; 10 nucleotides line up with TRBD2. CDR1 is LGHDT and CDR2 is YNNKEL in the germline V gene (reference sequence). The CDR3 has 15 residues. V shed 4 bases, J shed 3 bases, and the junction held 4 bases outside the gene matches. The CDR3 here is CASSRSGGATDTQYF. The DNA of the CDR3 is TGTGCCAGCAGCCGCAGCGGGGGGGCGACAGATACGCAGTATTTT.

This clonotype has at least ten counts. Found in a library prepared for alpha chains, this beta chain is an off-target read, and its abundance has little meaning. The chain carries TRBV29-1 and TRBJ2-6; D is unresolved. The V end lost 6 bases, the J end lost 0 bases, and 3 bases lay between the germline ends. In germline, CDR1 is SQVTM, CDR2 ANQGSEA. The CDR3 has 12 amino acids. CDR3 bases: TGCAGCGTAGCCTCTGGGGCCAACGTCCTGACTTTC. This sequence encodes CSVASGANVLTF.

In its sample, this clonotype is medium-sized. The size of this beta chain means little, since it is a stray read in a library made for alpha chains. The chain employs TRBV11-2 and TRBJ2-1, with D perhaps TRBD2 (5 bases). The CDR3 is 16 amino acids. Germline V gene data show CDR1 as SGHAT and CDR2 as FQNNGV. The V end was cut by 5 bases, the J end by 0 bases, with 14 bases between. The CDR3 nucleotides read TGTGCCAGCAGCCTCAAGATCAGCGGCTCCTACAATGAGCAGTTCTTC. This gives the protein CASSLKISGSYNEQFF.